This record covers a single TCR beta chain. Antigen: not known. TCRdb recomputed calls from the 5' RACE reads with MiXCR, one row per CDR3 protein. The repertoire holds approximately 670,000 distinct CDR3 sequences, with around 6% as singletons. The data derive from a study of identical twins. Germline CDR1 and CDR2: SEHNR and FQNEAQ (reference sequence). Trimming pared 1 base from V and 5 bases from J, leaving 6 bases between. The CDR3 consists of 13 residues. General study points: An excess of low generation probability was shown by twin-shared out-of-frame alpha sequences. Fewer insertions characterized abundant cord blood beta clonotypes, whereas memory repertoires showed none. Because invariant MAIT and iNKT cells could be present, zero-insertion analyses could be partly confounded.

The source of this sequence is a man younger than 35 in good health. The chain joins TRBV7-9 to TRBJ1-5; D gene uncertain. Sequencing was carried out using naive T cells sorted from blood. The CDR3 here is CASSLERDQPQHF. The CDR3 DNA reads TGTGCCAGCAGCTTAGAGAGGGATCAGCCCCAGCATTTT.